Below, 19 T cell receptor beta chains from the same sample are listed, as sequenced in a study of blood T cell repertoires in COVID-19. The data were produced by immunoSEQ multiplex PCR, yet TCRdb's version contains in-frame clones alone and is incomplete. This sample has hundreds of thousands of clones, with roughly 80% found just once. The sample comprised PBMCs or T cells enriched from blood (not recorded which). The receptors stem from a middle-aged woman who had been exposed to COVID-19.

The chain has TRBV9 and TRBJ2-1, with D possibly TRBD1 on 5 matching bases. The germline gives CDR1 SGDLS, CDR2 YYNGEE. Trimming left V 0 bases short and J 9 bases short, with 16 bases between. The CDR3 extends over 15 amino acids. The CDR3 is CASSVAPGKDGEQFF. The CDR3 DNA reads as TGTGCCAGCAGCGTAGCGCCAGGGAAGGATGGTGAGCAGTTCTTC.

This clone has just one count. The V and J genes are TRBV2 and TRBJ2-5; possibly TRBD1 for D (5 bases). The CDR3 has 14 amino acids. Germline lookup yields CDR1 SNHLY and CDR2 FYNNEI. Trimming took 1 base from V and 5 from J, leaving 11 bases between them. The CDR3 loop is CASSEGAGWETQYF. The CDR3 bases are TGTGCCAGCAGTGAAGGGGCAGGGTGGGAGACCCAGTACTTC.

V and J are TRBV5-5 and TRBJ1-1, with 7 positions matching TRBD1. The CDR3 spans 14 residues. V lost 5 bases to trimming and J lost 3 bases; unmatched junction nucleotides: 7. The germline gives CDR1 SGHKS, CDR2 YYEKEE (reference sequence). The CDR3 protein is CASRGQLGDTEAFF. Here the CDR3 DNA reads TGTGCCAGCAGGGGACAGTTGGGAGACACTGAAGCTTTCTTT.

This chain connects TRBV9 to TRBJ1-3; 7 bases are a match to TRBD1. V lost 3 bases, J lost 5 bases, and 11 bases stayed unmatched. Germline V gene data show CDR1 as SGDLS and CDR2 as YYNGEE. This CDR3 contains 16 residues. CDR3 sequence: CASSEGQRELRNTIYF. CDR3 DNA sequence: TGTGCCAGCAGCGAGGGACAGCGGGAGCTACGAAACACCATATATTTT.

As for this clone: The identical CDR3 is also encoded by other nucleotide sequences in the sample. The chain employs TRBV6-5 and TRBJ1-2; 8 bases map to TRBD1. V trimming: 0 bases; J trimming: 4 bases; junction bases outside the gene matches: 7. The germline CDR1 and CDR2 sequences are MNHEY and SVGAGI. The CDR3 runs 16 residues. The CDR3 DNA sequence: TGTGCCAGCAGTTACTCGAGAACAGGGGGAAGCTATGGCTACACCTTC. Its protein product is CASSYSRTGGSYGYTF.

V gene TRBV21-1 combines with J gene TRBJ1-2; TRBD1, the D gene given by the table, was not confirmed from the DNA. TRBV21-1 is marked as a pseudogene. The CDR3 consists of 14 residues. This chain's CDR3 is CASSKVGTVYGYTF. The CDR3 bases are TGTGCCAGCAGCAAAGTAGGGACAGTTTATGGCTACACCTTC.

This clone was seen only once. The CDR3 loop is CAGRTGRAYGYTF. The DNA for the CDR3 is TGTGCCGGACGGACAGGGAGGGCCTATGGCTACACCTTC. The rearrangement joins TRBV10-3 to TRBJ1-2, with 8 bases aligning to TRBD1. Losses at the gene ends were 11 bases for V and 4 bases for J; bases not matched to a gene: 9. CDR1 ENHRY and CDR2 SYGVKD come from the germline V gene. This CDR3 region has 13 residues.

This clone has just a few counts. The chain recombines TRBV2 with TRBJ2-2; TRBD1 aligns across 8 bases. The ends lost 7 bases at V and 7 bases at J; junction bases unmatched: 8. The CDR3 has 14 amino acids. Germline V lookup: CDR1 SNHLY, CDR2 FYNNEI. DNA of the CDR3: TGTGCCAGCATCAAGCAGGGGGCTAACGGGGAGCTGTTTTTT. It yields the protein CASIKQGANGELFF.

This clone was recorded once. The chain recombines TRBV5-4 with TRBJ1-2; 7 bases are a match to TRBD1. This CDR3 has 13 amino acids. Germline assignment: CDR1 SGHNT and CDR2 YYREEE (reference sequence). The V and J ends lost 5 bases and 2 bases, in that order; junction bases with no gene match: 3. The CDR3 region is CASRLGQNYGYTF. For the CDR3, the DNA is TGTGCCAGCAGGCTGGGACAGAACTATGGCTACACCTTC.

This rearrangement joins TRBV3-1 (or the pseudogene TRBV3-2) to TRBJ1-1; D may be TRBD1 (6 bases). V lost 3 bases to trimming and J lost 7 bases, with 15 bases between them. Looked up from germline, CDR1 is LGHDT and CDR2 is YNNKEL (reference sequence). This CDR3 contains 14 residues. CDR3 protein: CASSQFAQGSEAFF. CDR3 nucleotides: TGTGCCAGCAGCCAGTTCGCGCAGGGGAGTGAAGCTTTCTTT.

As DNA, the CDR3 is TGTGCCAGTAGTATAGCCGCAGGGACCTACGAGCAGTACTTC. This translates into CASSIAAGTYEQYF. This sequence joins TRBV19 and TRBJ2-7, with a weak D call TRBD1 (5 bases). The ends were cut back, 1 base at V and 2 bases at J, with 9 bases in the middle. CDR1 and CDR2 (germline): LNHDA, SQIVND (reference sequence). This CDR3 has 14 residues.

Here the CDR3 reads CASSLAWRGETQYF. DNA for the CDR3: TGTGCCAGCAGCTTGGCCTGGAGGGGAGAGACCCAGTACTTC. The chain employs TRBV5-4 and TRBJ2-5; tentatively, D is TRBD2 (6 bases). This CDR3 spans 14 amino acids. Germline lookup yields CDR1 SGHNT and CDR2 YYREEE (reference sequence). Trimming left V 0 bases short and J 4 bases short, with 10 bases between.

The rearrangement links TRBV19 to TRBJ1-2; tentatively, D is TRBD1 (5 bases). The V gene's germline CDR1 is LNHDA and CDR2 SQIVND (reference sequence). Trimming left V 7 bases short and J 2 bases short, with 20 bases between. The CDR3 loop spans 16 amino acids. Written as DNA, the CDR3 is TGTGCCAGTATCCGGGGCTCCGGGGGATCCAACTATGGCTACACCTTC. This gives the protein CASIRGSGGSNYGYTF.

The chain combines TRBV28 with TRBJ1-2; D remains unclear. The CDR3 consists of 13 residues. Germline V lookup: CDR1 MDHEN, CDR2 SYDVKM. Trimming removed 5 bases at V and 2 bases at J, with 9 bases between. CDR3 region: CASSGRDNYGYTF. CDR3 nucleotides: TGTGCCAGCAGTGGGAGAGACAACTATGGCTACACCTTC.

The rearrangement uses TRBV19 and TRBJ1-6, with a tentative D call TRBD1 (5 bases). The CDR3 spans 14 residues. Looked up from germline, CDR1 is LNHDA and CDR2 is SQIVND (reference sequence). The V end was cut by 3 bases, the J end by 12 bases, with 15 bases between. CDR3 nucleotides: TGTGCCAGTAGTATCGGTGGTGACAGTTTACCCCTCCACTTT. This sequence encodes CASSIGGDSLPLHF.

The rearrangement uses TRBV2 and TRBJ1-4; D gene unclear. CDR3 size: 14 residues. V shed 6 bases and J shed 2 bases, with 10 bases lying between them. Germline assignment: CDR1 SNHLY and CDR2 FYNNEI. CDR3 nucleotides: TGTGCCAGCAGCGAGACACCGACTAATGAAAAACTGTTTTTT. Translating it yields CASSETPTNEKLFF.

V is TRBV3-1 (or the pseudogene TRBV3-2) and J is TRBJ1-2; D gene uncertain. CDR3 size: 15 residues. Germline CDR1 reads LGHDT; CDR2 reads YNNKEL (reference sequence). V dropped 1 base and J dropped 2 bases, with 11 bases sitting between them. The CDR3 DNA reads TGTGCCAGCAGCCAAGTCAGTACCTCCAACTATGGCTACACCTTC. It specifies CASSQVSTSNYGYTF.

The rearrangement links TRBV27 to TRBJ1-2; D unresolved. In germline, CDR1 is MNHEY, CDR2 SMNVEV (reference sequence). The CDR3 loop spans 12 amino acids. V was cut by 4 bases and J by 6 bases, with 9 bases left in between. CDR3 nucleotides: TGTGCCAGCAGTTCAGGCTCAGATGGCTACACCTTC. Translated: CASSSGSDGYTF.

The chain has TRBV7-9 and TRBJ2-3; D might be TRBD2 (7 bases). This CDR3 has 17 amino acids. Per germline, CDR1 SEHNR and CDR2 FQNEAQ (reference sequence). Trimming cost V 2 bases and J 5 bases, with 20 bases left between them. The CDR3 region has the DNA TGTGCCAGCAGCTTACAATTGACGGGGGGCCCCGAAGATACGCAGTATTTT. Amino acids: CASSLQLTGGPEDTQYF.